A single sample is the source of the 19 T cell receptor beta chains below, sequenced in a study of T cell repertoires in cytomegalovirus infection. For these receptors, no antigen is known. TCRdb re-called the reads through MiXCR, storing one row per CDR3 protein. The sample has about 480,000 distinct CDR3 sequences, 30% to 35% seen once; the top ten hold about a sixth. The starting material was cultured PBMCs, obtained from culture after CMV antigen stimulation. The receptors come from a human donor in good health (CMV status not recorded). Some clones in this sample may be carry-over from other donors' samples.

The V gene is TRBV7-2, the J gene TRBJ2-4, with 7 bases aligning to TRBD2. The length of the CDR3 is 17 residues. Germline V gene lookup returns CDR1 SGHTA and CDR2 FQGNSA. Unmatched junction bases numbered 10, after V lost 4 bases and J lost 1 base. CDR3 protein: CASSYRIRGDAKNIQYF. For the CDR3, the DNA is TGTGCCAGCAGCTATCGAATTCGGGGGGACGCCAAAAACATTCAGTACTTC.

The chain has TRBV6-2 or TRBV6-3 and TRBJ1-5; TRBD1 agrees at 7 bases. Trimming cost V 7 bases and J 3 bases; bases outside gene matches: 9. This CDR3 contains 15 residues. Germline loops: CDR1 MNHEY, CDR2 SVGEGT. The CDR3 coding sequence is TGTGCCAGCACCAAGGCAGGGGGATCCAATCAGCCCCAGCATTTT. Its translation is CASTKAGGSNQPQHF.

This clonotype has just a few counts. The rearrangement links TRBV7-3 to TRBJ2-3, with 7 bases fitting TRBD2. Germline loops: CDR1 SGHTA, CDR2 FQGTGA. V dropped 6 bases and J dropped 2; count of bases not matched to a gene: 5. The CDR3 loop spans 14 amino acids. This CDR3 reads CASRRDYHTDTQYF. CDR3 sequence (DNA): TGTGCCAGCAGACGGGACTACCACACAGATACGCAGTATTTT.

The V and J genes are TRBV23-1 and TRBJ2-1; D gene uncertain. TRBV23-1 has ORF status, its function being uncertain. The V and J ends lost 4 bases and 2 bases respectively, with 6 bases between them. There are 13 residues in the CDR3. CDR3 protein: CASSPRAYNEQFF. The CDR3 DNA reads TGCGCCAGCAGTCCTAGAGCCTACAATGAGCAGTTCTTC.

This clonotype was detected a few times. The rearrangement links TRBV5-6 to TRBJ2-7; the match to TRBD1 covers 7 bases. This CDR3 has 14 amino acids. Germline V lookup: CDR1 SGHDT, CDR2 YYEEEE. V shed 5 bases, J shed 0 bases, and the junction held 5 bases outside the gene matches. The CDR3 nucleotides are TGTGCCAGCAGGCCCAGGGACAGCTCCTACGAGCAGTACTTC. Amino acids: CASRPRDSSYEQYF.

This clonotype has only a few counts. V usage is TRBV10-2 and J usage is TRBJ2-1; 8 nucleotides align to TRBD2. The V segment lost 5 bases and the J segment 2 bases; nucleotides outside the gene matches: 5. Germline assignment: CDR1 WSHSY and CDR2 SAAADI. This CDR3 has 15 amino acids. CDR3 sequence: CASSQRELAYNEQFF. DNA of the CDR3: TGCGCCAGCAGTCAGCGGGAGTTGGCCTACAATGAGCAGTTCTTC.

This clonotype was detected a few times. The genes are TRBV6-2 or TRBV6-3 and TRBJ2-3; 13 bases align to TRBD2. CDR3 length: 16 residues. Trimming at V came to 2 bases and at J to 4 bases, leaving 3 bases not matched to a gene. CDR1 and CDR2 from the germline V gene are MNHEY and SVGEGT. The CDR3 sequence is CASSYGTSGTADTQYF. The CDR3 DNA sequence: TGTGCCAGCAGTTACGGGACTAGCGGGACGGCAGATACGCAGTATTTT.

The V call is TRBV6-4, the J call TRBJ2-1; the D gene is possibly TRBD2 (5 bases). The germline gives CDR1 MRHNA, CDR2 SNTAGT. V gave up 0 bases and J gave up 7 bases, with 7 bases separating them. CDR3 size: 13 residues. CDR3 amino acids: CASSDSAENEQFF. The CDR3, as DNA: TGTGCCAGCAGTGACTCAGCGGAGAATGAGCAGTTCTTC.

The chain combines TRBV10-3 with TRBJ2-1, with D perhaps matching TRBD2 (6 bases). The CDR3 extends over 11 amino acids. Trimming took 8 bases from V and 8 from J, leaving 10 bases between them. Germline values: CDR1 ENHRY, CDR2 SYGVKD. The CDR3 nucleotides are TGTGCCATCGGGGGAGGCGATGAGCAGTTCTTC. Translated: CAIGGGDEQFF.

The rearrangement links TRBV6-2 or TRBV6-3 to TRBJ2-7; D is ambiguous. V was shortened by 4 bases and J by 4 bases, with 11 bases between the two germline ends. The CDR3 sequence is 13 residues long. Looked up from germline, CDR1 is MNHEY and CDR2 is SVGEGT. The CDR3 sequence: CASSSYTRYEQYV. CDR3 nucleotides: TGTGCCAGCAGTTCCTACACACGGTACGAGCAGTACGTC.

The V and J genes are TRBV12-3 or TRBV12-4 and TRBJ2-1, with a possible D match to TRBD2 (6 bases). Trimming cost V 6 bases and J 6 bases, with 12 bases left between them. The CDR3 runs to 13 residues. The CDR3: CASRVAGGNEQFF. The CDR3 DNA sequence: TGTGCCAGCAGAGTAGCCGGGGGCAATGAGCAGTTCTTC.

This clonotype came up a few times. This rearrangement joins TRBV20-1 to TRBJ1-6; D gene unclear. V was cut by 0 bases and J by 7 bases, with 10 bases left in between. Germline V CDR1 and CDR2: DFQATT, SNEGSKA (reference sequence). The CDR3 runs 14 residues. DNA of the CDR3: TGCAGTGCTAGAGATGACGGTCTAAATTCACCCCTCCACTTT. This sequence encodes CSARDDGLNSPLHF.

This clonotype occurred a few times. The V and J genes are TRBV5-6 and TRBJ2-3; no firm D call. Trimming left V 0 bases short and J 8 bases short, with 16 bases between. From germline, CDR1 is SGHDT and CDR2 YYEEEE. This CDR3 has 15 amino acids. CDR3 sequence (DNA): TGTGCCAGCAGCTTGGAAGTTGGAAGGGTCGCTACGCAGTATTTT. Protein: CASSLEVGRVATQYF. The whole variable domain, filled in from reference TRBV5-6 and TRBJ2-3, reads DAGVTQSPTHLIKTRGQQVTLRCSPKSGHDTVSWYQQALGQGPQFIFQYYEEEERQRGNFPDRFSGHQFPNYSSELNVNALLLGDSALYLCASSLEVGRVATQYFGPGTRLTVL.

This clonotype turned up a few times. The CDR3 nucleotides read TGTGCCAGCTTCGCGGCAGGGGAATACGAGCAGTACTTC. It is translated as CASFAAGEYEQYF. This rearrangement joins TRBV12-3 or TRBV12-4 to TRBJ2-7, with D possibly TRBD1 on 6 matching bases. The CDR3 loop spans 13 amino acids. The ends were cut back, 8 bases at V and 4 bases at J, with 15 bases in the middle.

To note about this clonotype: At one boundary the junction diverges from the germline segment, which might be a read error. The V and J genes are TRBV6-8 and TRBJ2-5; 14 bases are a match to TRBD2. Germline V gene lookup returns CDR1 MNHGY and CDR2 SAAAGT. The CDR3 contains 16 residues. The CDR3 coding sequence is TGTGTCAGCAGTCAGACTAGCGGGAGGGCCGGGGAGACCCAGTACTTC. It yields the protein CVSSQTSGRAGETQYF.

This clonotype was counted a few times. The CDR3 is CASSLGGSQFF. The CDR3 DNA reads TGTGCCAGCAGTTTAGGGGGTTCTCAGTTCTTC. The rearrangement uses TRBV12-3 or TRBV12-4 and TRBJ2-1; D unresolved. This CDR3 comprises 11 residues. V shed 1 base and J shed 13 bases, with 8 bases lying between them.

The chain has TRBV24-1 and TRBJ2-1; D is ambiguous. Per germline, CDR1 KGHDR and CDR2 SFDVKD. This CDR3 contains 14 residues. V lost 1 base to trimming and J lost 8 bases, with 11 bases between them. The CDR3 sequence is CATSDFIGRDEQFF. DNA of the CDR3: TGTGCCACCAGTGATTTTATCGGAAGGGATGAGCAGTTCTTC.

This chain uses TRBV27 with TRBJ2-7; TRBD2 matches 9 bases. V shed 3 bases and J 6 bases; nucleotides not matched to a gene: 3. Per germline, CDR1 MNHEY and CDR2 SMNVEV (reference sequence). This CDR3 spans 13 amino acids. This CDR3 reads CASSFKAGGEQYF. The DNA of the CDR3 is TGTGCCAGCAGTTTTAAAGCGGGAGGCGAGCAGTACTTC.

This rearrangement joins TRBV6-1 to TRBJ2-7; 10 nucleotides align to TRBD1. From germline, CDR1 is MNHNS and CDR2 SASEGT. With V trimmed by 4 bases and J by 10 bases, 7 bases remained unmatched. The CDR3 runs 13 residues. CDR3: CASSALGQGKQYV. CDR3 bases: TGTGCCAGCAGTGCTTTGGGACAGGGGAAACAGTACGTC.